These T cell receptor beta chains were read from a single sample in a study of shared clonotypes between healthy human individuals. Using immunoSEQ multiplex PCR, the repertoire was profiled, and TCRdb retains in-frame clones only, with some absent. In the table there are under 1,900,000 clones, 98% of which are singletons. Sequencing was done on a sample of naive CD4+ T cells sorted from blood. These receptors were collected from a man aged 30-40 years in good health. The CDR3 runs from the conserved cysteine through the conserved F or W. The D gene is left open where the match is weak. Only some rows state a clone size, as once, few, many or a class for expanded clones.

V gene,D gene,J gene,clone size,CDR3 DNA,CDR3 protein
TRBV7-2,NA,TRBJ2-4,NA,TGTGCCAGCAGCACATACGACAGTACTATTCAGTACTTC,CASSTYDSTIQYF
TRBV6-1,TRBD2,TRBJ2-1,NA,TGTGCCAGCAAACTAGCGACCCACTCCTACAATGAGCAGTTCTTC,CASKLATHSYNEQFF
TRBV7-9,TRBD1,TRBJ1-5,NA,TGTGCCAGCAGCTCCGGGACAGGGGGTTCTAATCTCTATCAGCCCCAGCATTTT,CASSSGTGGSNLYQPQHF
TRBV27,NA,TRBJ2-1,NA,TGTGCCAGCAGTCGGGTAGGGGACATAACCTACAATGAGCAGTTCTTC,CASSRVGDITYNEQFF
TRBV27,NA,TRBJ2-2,NA,TGTGCCAGCAGTCTGCTGGCGACCGGGGAGCTGTTTTTT,CASSLLATGELFF
TRBV7-9,NA,TRBJ2-7,NA,TGTGCCAGCAGTCAAACCGGGCCCCGGGACTTCCGAGACTTC,CASSQTGPRDFRDF
TRBV30,NA,TRBJ2-5,once,TGTGCCTGGAGTGTGGCGGGTGGAGAGACCCAGTACTTC,CAWSVAGGETQYF
TRBV6-5,NA,TRBJ2-3,NA,TGTGCCAGCAGTTACAGGGAAAGATTCGGATATACGCAGTATTTT,CASSYRERFGYTQYF
TRBV5-5,NA,TRBJ1-4,NA,TGTGCCAGCAGACTAACATCGACACTCACAGATGAAAAACTGTTTTTT,CASRLTSTLTDEKLFF
TRBV18,TRBD2,TRBJ2-3,NA,TGTGCCAGCTCACCAGTCCCGGGACTAGCGGGAGCTAGCACAGATACGCAGTATTTT,CASSPVPGLAGASTDTQYF
TRBV28,TRBD2,TRBJ2-1,NA,TGTGCCAGCAGTCTCCTGACTAGCGGGTGGGACTACAATGAGCAGTTCTTC,CASSLLTSGWDYNEQFF
TRBV5-1,TRBD2,TRBJ2-7,NA,TGCGCCAGCAGCTTGGGGACTAGCGGGAGGGCCCACGAGCAGTACTTC,CASSLGTSGRAHEQYF
TRBV6-1,NA,TRBJ2-1,NA,TGTGCCAGCAGTGGCAAGTTCCGGGAGTCGGCGAATATATACAATGAGCAGTTCTTC,CASSGKFRESANIYNEQFF
TRBV6-1,NA,TRBJ2-7,NA,TGTGCCAGCAGAGAGACAGCCCTCTACGAGCAGTACTTC,CASRETALYEQYF
TRBV5-5,NA,TRBJ1-5,NA,TGTGCCAGCAGCTTGACACAGGGATATCAGCCCCAGCATTTT,CASSLTQGYQPQHF
TRBV15,NA,TRBJ2-4,NA,TGTGCCACCAGCAGAGTGGGCGGAGTGGGGGCCAAAAACATTCAGTACTTC,CATSRVGGVGAKNIQYF
TRBV29-1,NA,TRBJ2-5,NA,TGCAGCTCCTCCGGGGGCGAAGAGACCCAGTACTTC,CSSSGGEETQYF
TRBV11-3,TRBD2,TRBJ2-1,NA,TGTGCCAGCAGCCCGGGAGGTAGCGAGAATGAGCAGTTCTTC,CASSPGGSENEQFF
TRBV6-6,NA,TRBJ2-7,NA,TGTGCCAGCAGTTACAGTACACGCTACGAGCAGTACTTC,CASSYSTRYEQYF
TRBV4-3,NA,TRBJ2-7,NA,TGCGCCAGCAGCCAAGATCTAGAACGGGGAAGGTACGAGCAGTACTTC,CASSQDLERGRYEQYF
TRBV29-1,NA,TRBJ2-3,NA,TGCAGGGACGGAGATAGCACAGATACGCAGTATTTT,CRDGDSTDTQYF
TRBV6-6,TRBD1,TRBJ2-1,NA,TGTGCCAGCCAGGGAAAGGGGGCGTCTGCGTACAATGAGCAGTTCTTC,CASQGKGASAYNEQFF
TRBV9,TRBD1,TRBJ2-7,NA,TGTGCCAGCAGCGTAGCCGGGACAGGGTACGAGCAGTACTTC,CASSVAGTGYEQYF
TRBV6-1,NA,TRBJ2-4,NA,TGTGCCAGTGTCGGCGGACAGCGGGATCGAGACATTCAGTACTTC,CASVGGQRDRDIQYF
TRBV11-2,TRBD2,TRBJ2-2,NA,TGTGCCAGCAGCTCACTTGCGGGAGGGGTCACCGGGGAGCTGTTTTTT,CASSSLAGGVTGELFF
TRBV6-5,NA,TRBJ1-5,once,TGTGCCAGCAGTTACGGGAAGCATCAGCCCCAGCATTTT,CASSYGKHQPQHF
TRBV7-2,NA,TRBJ2-7,NA,TGTGCCAGCAGCCCCGGGGGGCGTCCCCTCGAGCAGTACTTC,CASSPGGRPLEQYF
TRBV5-8,NA,TRBJ2-1,NA,TGTGCCAGCAGCTTGACAAGCTACAATGAGCAGTTCTTC,CASSLTSYNEQFF
TRBV5-5,NA,TRBJ1-1,NA,TGTGCCAGCAGCTTGGACACGAACACTGAAGCTTTCTTT,CASSLDTNTEAFF
TRBV28,NA,TRBJ2-1,NA,TGTGCCAGCAGTCCCCGGCTCAAGTACAATGAGCAGTTCTTC,CASSPRLKYNEQFF
TRBV12-5,NA,TRBJ2-6,NA,TGTGCTAGTGCTGAGGACTCACCATCTGGGGCCAACGTCCTGACTTTC,CASAEDSPSGANVLTF
TRBV7-3,TRBD2,TRBJ2-1,NA,TGTGCCAGCAGCTTGACTAGCGGGATTAACTACAATGAGCAGTTCTTC,CASSLTSGINYNEQFF
TRBV28,NA,TRBJ2-7,NA,TGTGCCAGCAGTGCCGAGGGCTTACCACTTCAGAAGCAGTACTTC,CASSAEGLPLQKQYF
TRBV5-1,TRBD1,TRBJ1-2,NA,TGCGCCAGCAGTTTTGGACAGGGCGTCTACACCTTC,CASSFGQGVYTF
TRBV9,NA,TRBJ2-6,NA,TGTGCCAGCAGCGTAGCTTGGGCAGGCCCTTCTGGGGCCAACGTCCTGACTTTC,CASSVAWAGPSGANVLTF
TRBV7-6,NA,TRBJ2-1,NA,TGTGCCAGTGGTCTCCACAATGAGCAGTTCTTC,CASGLHNEQFF
TRBV18,TRBD2,TRBJ2-3,NA,TGTGCCAGCTCTCCGGTAGCGGGAGATACAGATACGCAGTATTTT,CASSPVAGDTDTQYF
TRBV2,TRBD1,TRBJ2-7,NA,TGTGCCAGCAGTGCCCTCGGGACAGCTTACGAGCAGTACTTC,CASSALGTAYEQYF
TRBV5-6,NA,TRBJ1-3,NA,TGTGCCAGCAGCTTGGTTCAAGGGACCATATATTTT,CASSLVQGTIYF